The sequence of this T cell receptor (beta chain) was determined in a study of blood T cells in healthy people across ages. General observations from the study: CMV infection status of these donors was not known.

To note about this clonotype: Its antigen remains unknown.

The CDR3 is 11 residues long. Germline CDR1 and CDR2: MNHNS and SASEGT. The germline V and J ends were trimmed by 5 bases and 6 bases, with 7 bases remaining between them. A J-beta primer mix and a sample-barcoded 5' primer were used in a second PCR of roughly 6 to 11 cycles. TCRdb used MiXCR to reprocess the 5' RACE reads, holding one entry per CDR3 protein. The repertoire includes over 500,000 distinct CDR3 sequences, roughly a quarter of them detected once, and 3% to 4% sits in the top ten. A further study also used this sample, focusing on T cells of mothers and their children.

This chain joins TRBV6-1 and TRBJ1-2; possibly TRBD1 for D (5 bases). This TCR came from a boy aged 2 to 9 in good health. Sequences were obtained from blood. CDR3 bases: TGTGCCAGCAGTCGACAGAATGGCTACACCTTC. It yields the protein CASSRQNGYTF.